This T cell receptor (beta chain) was identified in a study of T cell responses to AZD1222 COVID-19 vaccine. Concerning this clone: Its target is unknown.

Repertoires were generated with immunoSEQ multiplex PCR, while TCRdb's copy carries only in-frame clones and drops some. The repertoire includes roughly 130,000 clones, roughly 89% of them detected once, and 7.5% sits in the top ten. Study observations and caveats: Clonal diversity may have been underestimated, and the donors were mostly white British, with more females than males. Repertoires were sampled only after the peak T cell response.

Losses at the gene ends were 8 bases for V and 5 bases for J; bases not matched to a gene: 5. The germline V gene has CDR1 SGHTA and CDR2 FQGTGA. The CDR3 runs 13 residues. The sequence was collected from an adult who received the MenACWY meningococcal vaccine as a control. The chain couples TRBV7-3 to TRBJ2-1, with 8 nucleotides matching TRBD2. The sample consisted of peripheral blood, taken 28 days after the second dose of the MenACWY control vaccine. DNA of the CDR3: TGTGCCAGCGGACTAGCAGCCAACAATGAGCAGTTCTTC. Translated: CASGLAANNEQFF. Full variable domain (remainder filled in from reference TRBV7-3 and TRBJ2-1): GAGVSQTPSNKVTEKGKYVELRCDPISGHTALYWYRQSLGQGPEFLIYFQGTGAADDSGLPNDRFFAVRPEGSVSTLKIQRTERGDSAVYLCASGLAANNEQFFGPGTRLTVL.